This T cell receptor (beta chain) originates from a study of T cell responses to AZD1222 COVID-19 vaccine. J gave up 4 bases and V 5 bases, and 4 bases lay outside the gene matches. This CDR3 spans 14 amino acids. CDR1 is SEHNR and CDR2 is FQNEAQ in the germline V gene (reference sequence). The protocol was immunoSEQ multiplex PCR, while the TCRdb copy is restricted to in-frame clones and leaves out a portion. The table records 120,000 or so clones, around nine tenths of them present only once. The source was peripheral blood, collected on day 0 of MenACWY control vaccination. The clonotype comes from an adult in good health. The chain recombines TRBV7-9 with TRBJ1-3, with 8 bases that match TRBD1. CDR3 sequence: CASSRRGQGNTIYF. The CDR3 coding sequence is TGTGCCAGCAGCCGCAGGGGGCAAGGAAACACCATATATTTT.